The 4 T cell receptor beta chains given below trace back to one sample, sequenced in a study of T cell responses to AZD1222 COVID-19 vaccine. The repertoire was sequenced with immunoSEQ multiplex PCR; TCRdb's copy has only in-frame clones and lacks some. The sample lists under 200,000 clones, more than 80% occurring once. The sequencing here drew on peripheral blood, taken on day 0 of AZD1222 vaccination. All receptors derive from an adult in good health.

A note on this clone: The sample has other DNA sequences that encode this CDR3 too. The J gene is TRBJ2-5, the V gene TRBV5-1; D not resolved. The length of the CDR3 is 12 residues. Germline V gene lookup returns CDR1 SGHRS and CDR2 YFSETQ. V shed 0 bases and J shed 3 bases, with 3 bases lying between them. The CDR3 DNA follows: TGCGCCAGCAGCTTGGAAGAAGAGACCCAGTACTTC. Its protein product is CASSLEEETQYF. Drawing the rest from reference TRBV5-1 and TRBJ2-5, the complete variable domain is KAGVTQTPRYLIKTRGQQVTLSCSPISGHRSVSWYQQTPGQGLQFLFEYFSETQRNKGNFPGRFSGRQFSNSRSEMNVSTLELGDSALYLCASSLEEETQYFGPGTRLLVL.

The DNA of the CDR3 is TGTGCCAGCTCACCCACGGACAGGCCAAATGAAAAACTGTTTTTT. Protein sequence: CASSPTDRPNEKLFF. The chain recombines TRBV18 with TRBJ1-4; 7 bases line up with TRBD1. V was clipped by 3 bases and J by 5 bases; unmatched bases: 6. This CDR3 spans 15 amino acids. CDR1 is KGHSH, CDR2 LQKENI, per germline.

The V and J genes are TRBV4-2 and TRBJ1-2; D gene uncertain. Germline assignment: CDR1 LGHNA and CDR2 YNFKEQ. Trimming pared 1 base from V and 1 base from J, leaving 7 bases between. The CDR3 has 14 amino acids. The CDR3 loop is CASSQVPVNYGYTF. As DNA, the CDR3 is TGTGCCAGCAGCCAAGTTCCTGTTAACTATGGCTACACCTTC.

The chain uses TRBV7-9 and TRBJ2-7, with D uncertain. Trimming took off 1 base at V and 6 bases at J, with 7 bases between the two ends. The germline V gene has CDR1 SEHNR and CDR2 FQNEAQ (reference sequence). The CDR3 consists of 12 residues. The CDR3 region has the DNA TGTGCCAGCAGCTTAGTAGGTTTCGAGCAGTACTTC. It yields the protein CASSLVGFEQYF.